Listed below are T cell receptor beta chains from one sample, sequenced in a study of shared clonotypes between healthy human individuals. Generated by immunoSEQ multiplex PCR, the TCRdb table keeps only in-frame clones and is missing some. The table includes roughly 1,000,000 clones, around three quarters detected once. The sample consisted of memory CD4+ T cells from PBMCs. Every receptor here comes from a young man in good health. Some clones in this sample may be carry-over from other donors' samples. Each CDR3 is given with its conserved first and last residue. D genes are given only for firm matches. Where a row states a size, it is once, few, many or the class of an expanded clone; other rows omit it.

>TRBV11-3|TRBD1|once|TRBJ2-7
CASSPTGAREQYF
TGTGCCAGCAGCCCCACAGGGGCGAGGGAGCAGTACTTC
>TRBV4-2|-|-|TRBJ1-1
CASSQVGSFTMNTEAFF
TGTGCCAGCAGCCAAGTCGGATCCTTTACTATGAACACTGAAGCTTTCTTT
>TRBV9|-|few|TRBJ1-5
CASSVAGIDQPQHF
TGTGCCAGCAGCGTAGCTGGGATTGATCAGCCCCAGCATTTT
>TRBV7-3|-|-|TRBJ1-1
CASSAGRGNTEAFF
TGTGCCAGCAGCGCGGGACGGGGGAACACTGAAGCTTTCTTT
>TRBV7-9|-|-|TRBJ2-1
CASSLDQLATEQFF
TGTGCCAGCAGCTTAGATCAGCTAGCCACTGAGCAGTTCTTC
>TRBV2|TRBD2|-|TRBJ2-5
CASKQTSGTRGTQYF
TGTGCCAGCAAACAGACTAGCGGGACTCGGGGGACCCAGTACTTC
>TRBV7-9|-|-|TRBJ1-4
CASSLGRGREKLFF
TGTGCCAGCAGCTTAGGTCGGGGGAGGGAAAAACTGTTTTTT
>TRBV29-1|TRBD1|-|TRBJ2-1
CSVEPRIRGWKQFF
TGCAGCGTTGAACCCCGGATCAGGGGGTGGAAGCAGTTCTTC
>TRBV5-4|-|-|TRBJ1-1
CASSFDSPLTNTEAFF
TGTGCCAGCAGTTTCGACAGCCCCCTAACGAACACTGAAGCTTTCTTT
>TRBV6-6|-|-|TRBJ2-7
CASSYAGAVEQYF
TGTGCCAGCAGTTACGCGGGGGCGGTCGAGCAGTACTTC
>TRBV27|-|-|TRBJ2-7
CASRRDGPYEQYF
TGTGCCAGCCGCCGGGACGGCCCCTACGAGCAGTACTTC
>TRBV27|TRBD2|-|TRBJ2-1
CASIARQASGAIVNEQFF
TGTGCCAGCATCGCTCGTCAGGCTAGCGGGGCGATAGTTAATGAGCAGTTCTTC
>TRBV28|-|many|TRBJ1-5
CASSPDSRFGQPQHF
TGTGCCAGCAGTCCTGATTCTAGATTTGGGCAGCCCCAGCATTTT
>TRBV27|-|-|TRBJ2-2
CASSLGDGATKGGELFF
TGTGCCAGCAGTCTAGGGGACGGGGCCACGAAGGGCGGGGAGCTGTTTTTT
>TRBV7-2|-|-|TRBJ1-5
CASSPWGVNQPQHF
TGTGCCAGCAGCCCCTGGGGGGTTAATCAGCCCCAGCATTTT
>TRBV2|-|-|TRBJ1-2
CARQRDRDGYTF
TGTGCCAGACAGAGGGACCGGGATGGCTACACCTTC
>TRBV5-1|-|-|TRBJ1-2
CASSSWTDGYTF
TGCGCCAGCAGCTCCTGGACAGATGGCTACACCTTC
>TRBV7-8|-|-|TRBJ2-5
CASSLGDFGTQYF
TGTGCCAGCAGCTTGGGGGACTTTGGGACCCAGTACTTC
>TRBV5-1|TRBD1|once|TRBJ2-1
CASSSTGGSYNEQFF
TGCGCCAGCAGCTCTACAGGGGGCTCCTACAATGAGCAGTTCTTC
>TRBV7-9|TRBD2|-|TRBJ2-1
CASSLGGSSGSQFF
TGTGCCAGCAGCTTAGGGGGCTCTAGCGGGAGTCAGTTCTTC
>TRBV5-1|-|-|TRBJ1-3
CASSPREPGNTIYF
TGCGCCAGCAGCCCCCGAGAACCTGGAAACACCATATATTTT
>TRBV29-1|TRBD1|-|TRBJ1-1
CSVAPTGGTEAFF
TGCAGCGTTGCCCCGACAGGGGGAACTGAAGCTTTCTTT
>TRBV6-5|-|-|TRBJ2-3
CASSYRAEYTQYF
TGTGCCAGCAGTTATCGGGCCGAATACACGCAGTATTTT
>TRBV28|-|once|TRBJ1-3
CASRFAASGNTIYF
TGTGCCAGCCGTTTTGCCGCCTCTGGAAACACCATATATTTT
>TRBV25-1|-|-|TRBJ1-2
CASSPPGRDPGYTF
TGTGCCAGCAGTCCACCCGGGAGGGACCCAGGCTACACCTTC
>TRBV7-8|TRBD1|once|TRBJ1-1
CASSFVQDRGQTEAFF
TGTGCCAGCAGCTTTGTACAGGACAGGGGGCAAACTGAAGCTTTCTTT
>TRBV14|-|-|TRBJ1-5
CASSQTRNQPQHF
TGTGCCAGCAGCCAAACTCGCAATCAGCCCCAGCATTTT
>TRBV5-1|-|many|TRBJ1-2
CASSSGGDGSYGYTF
TGCGCCAGCAGCTCCGGGGGGGACGGATCCTATGGCTACACCTTC
>TRBV5-1|-|-|TRBJ1-2
CASSLALSTGMGNYGYTF
TGCGCCAGCAGCTTGGCTCTCTCAACAGGGATGGGGAACTATGGCTACACCTTC
>TRBV6-5|-|few|TRBJ2-3
CASSYEGPNSDTQYF
TGTGCCAGCAGTTACGAGGGCCCTAATTCAGATACGCAGTATTTT
>TRBV18|-|-|TRBJ1-1
CASSPASNRNTEAFF
TGTGCCAGCTCGCCCGCATCTAACCGGAACACTGAAGCTTTCTTT
>TRBV27|-|-|TRBJ1-5
CASSLGVSNQPQHF
TGTGCCAGCAGTTTAGGGGTTAGCAATCAGCCCCAGCATTTT
>TRBV27|-|once|TRBJ2-5
CASSLGGDETQYF
TGTGCCAGCAGTTTAGGGGGCGATGAGACCCAGTACTTC
>TRBV7-9|TRBD1|-|TRBJ1-2
CASSQGVGYGYTF
TGTGCCAGCAGCCAGGGGGTAGGATATGGCTACACCTTC
>TRBV14|TRBD2|-|TRBJ2-1
CASSHIAGGNRNEQFF
TGTGCCAGCAGCCACATTGCGGGAGGTAATAGGAATGAGCAGTTCTTC
>TRBV5-6|-|-|TRBJ1-2
CASSFWSPTSYTF
TGTGCCAGCAGCTTCTGGTCGCCGACAAGCTACACCTTC
>TRBV11-2|-|-|TRBJ1-1
CASSSTTTAREAFF
TGTGCCAGCAGCTCTACTACCACAGCGAGAGAAGCTTTCTTT
>TRBV7-3|-|-|TRBJ1-1
CASSLYTAVNTEAFF
TGTGCCAGCAGCTTATATACAGCTGTGAACACTGAAGCTTTCTTT
>TRBV18|-|-|TRBJ2-2
CAGALNTGELFF
TGTGCAGGCGCCCTGAACACCGGGGAGCTGTTTTTT
>TRBV5-1|TRBD1|once|TRBJ2-7
CASSATGTGVHEQYF
TGCGCCAGCAGCGCGACCGGGACAGGGGTCCACGAGCAGTACTTC
>TRBV7-3|-|few|TRBJ2-7
CASSLSGGREQYF
TGTGCCAGCAGCCTCTCCGGGGGGCGGGAGCAGTACTTC
>TRBV7-9|-|-|TRBJ2-5
CASSLGHVVGAWIETQYF
TGTGCCAGCAGCTTAGGTCACGTCGTGGGGGCTTGGATAGAGACCCAGTACTTC
>TRBV28|TRBD2|-|TRBJ2-2
CASSTSGRKYRTGELFF
TGTGCCAGCAGTACTAGCGGGAGAAAGTATCGCACCGGGGAGCTGTTTTTT
>TRBV11-2|-|-|TRBJ2-5
CASRGIRRDKETQYF
TGTGCCAGCAGGGGTATCCGCCGGGACAAAGAGACCCAGTACTTC
>TRBV27|-|-|TRBJ2-2
CASSSGFFQGELFF
TGTGCCAGCAGTTCCGGATTCTTCCAAGGGGAGCTGTTTTTT
>TRBV5-1|-|-|TRBJ2-1
CASSGGSETYNEQFF
TGCGCCAGCAGCGGCGGGTCCGAAACCTACAATGAGCAGTTCTTC
>TRBV19|TRBD1|-|TRBJ2-3
CASRPDRWSTDTQYF
TGTGCCAGTAGGCCGGACAGGTGGAGCACAGATACGCAGTATTTT
>TRBV28|-|-|TRBJ2-1
CASSIQGRSYNEQFF
TGTGCCAGCAGTATACAGGGTAGGTCCTACAATGAGCAGTTCTTC
>TRBV5-4|-|-|TRBJ1-2
CASSLRTDRGGYTF
TGTGCCAGCAGCTTACGGACAGACAGAGGGGGCTACACCTTC
>TRBV9|TRBD2|once|TRBJ2-1
CASSALSGKAYNEQFF
TGTGCCAGCAGCGCTCTGAGCGGGAAAGCCTACAATGAGCAGTTCTTC
>TRBV28|-|-|TRBJ1-5
CASTWDRNQPQHF
TGTGCCAGCACTTGGGATCGCAATCAGCCCCAGCATTTT
>TRBV28|-|-|TRBJ2-2
CASSPLRAGELFF
TGTGCCAGCAGCCCCCTAAGGGCCGGGGAGCTGTTTTTT
>TRBV15|-|once|TRBJ1-1
CATSYSTGTAYTEAFF
TGTGCCACCAGCTACAGCACCGGGACGGCCTACACTGAAGCTTTCTTT
>TRBV11-1|-|once|TRBJ2-7
CASSLGRLAASYEQYF
TGTGCCAGCAGCTTGGGCCGGCTTGCGGCCTCCTACGAGCAGTACTTC
>TRBV5-1|-|few|TRBJ1-1
CASSLTGHGAEAFF
TGCGCCAGCAGCTTGACAGGGCATGGCGCTGAAGCTTTCTTT
>TRBV9|-|-|TRBJ1-3
CASSNSGGYAGNTIYF
TGTGCCAGCTCCAATTCGGGGGGGTATGCTGGAAACACCATATATTTT
>TRBV5-1|TRBD2|once|TRBJ2-2
CASSSAGGPDTGELFF
TGCGCCAGCAGCTCAGCGGGAGGGCCCGACACCGGGGAGCTGTTTTTT